Listed here are 16 T cell receptor beta chains from one sample, sequenced in a study of post-analysis software for immune sequencing data. The study's findings and limits: Among roughly five TRBV segments more frequent in patients than controls were TRBV5-6, TRBV5-1 and TRBV20-1.

cDNA libraries of TCR beta carried unique molecular identifiers. One entry per CDR3 protein, called by TCRdb with MiXCR from the PCR reads. The sample has roughly 200,000 distinct CDR3 sequences; 29% are singletons. Which antigens these TCRs recognize remains unknown. Sequencing used blood. These receptors were obtained from a girl younger than 18 with multiple sclerosis.

The rearrangement joins TRBV12-3 or TRBV12-4 to TRBJ2-6, with 7 nucleotides matching TRBD1. The trim removed 6 bases at V and 2 bases at J, leaving 4 bases unmatched. The CDR3 extends over 15 amino acids. The CDR3 sequence is CASSSDRAGANVLTF. CDR3 coding DNA: TGTGCCAGCAGCTCCGACAGGGCTGGGGCCAACGTCCTGACTTTC.

This chain uses TRBV5-1 with TRBJ2-1; D possibly corresponds to TRBD1 (5 bases). The V and J ends lost 0 bases and 6 bases respectively, with 13 bases between them. This CDR3 has 15 residues. Germline-derived CDR1 and CDR2 are SGHRS and YFSETQ. CDR3 residues: CASSLGVAGLNEQFF. The CDR3 nucleotides read TGCGCCAGCAGCTTGGGCGTAGCAGGGCTCAATGAGCAGTTCTTC.

The J gene is TRBJ1-2, the V gene TRBV10-3, with TRBD1 matching over 8 bases. Germline assignment: CDR1 ENHRY and CDR2 SYGVKD. The CDR3 spans 14 residues. Trimming removed 7 bases from V and 3 bases from J; junction bases left unmatched: 7. The CDR3 loop reads CAIKRQGKDYGYTF. The CDR3 coding sequence is TGTGCCATCAAACGACAGGGGAAAGACTATGGCTACACCTTC.

In its sample, this clonotype was seen a few times. The CDR3 loop is CASSPDPVVTEAFF. DNA for the CDR3: TGTGCCAGCTCACCTGACCCGGTGGTCACTGAAGCTTTCTTT. The rearrangement links TRBV18 to TRBJ1-1; D unresolved. V lost 3 bases, J lost 4 bases, and 12 bases lay in between. CDR1 KGHSH and CDR2 LQKENI come from the germline V gene. The CDR3 runs to 14 residues.

V usage is TRBV5-1 and J usage is TRBJ1-6, with D perhaps matching TRBD1 (5 bases). CDR3 size: 15 residues. The V and J ends lost 3 bases and 10 bases respectively, with 17 bases between them. From germline, CDR1 is SGHRS and CDR2 YFSETQ. Written as DNA, the CDR3 is TGCGCCAGCAGCTCGGACCAGGGTCTGACCTCACCCCTCCACTTT. This sequence encodes CASSSDQGLTSPLHF.

This clonotype was counted between two and nine times. This chain joins TRBV5-1 and TRBJ1-1, with D possibly TRBD1 on 5 matching bases. This CDR3 spans 15 amino acids. Per the germline V gene, CDR1 is SGHRS and CDR2 is YFSETQ. The germline V and J ends were trimmed by 4 bases and 3 bases, with 16 bases remaining between them. In DNA form, the CDR3 reads TGCGCCAGCAGCGCCGTAAGACCGGGGCACACTGAAGCTTTCTTT. It encodes CASSAVRPGHTEAFF.

This clonotype has at least ten counts. V usage is TRBV28 and J usage is TRBJ2-1; 10 positions match TRBD1. Germline lookup yields CDR1 MDHEN and CDR2 SYDVKM. Losses at the gene ends were 6 bases for V and 0 bases for J; bases not matched to a gene: 5. The CDR3 has 16 residues. The CDR3 region is CASRWDRGSSYNEQFF. In DNA, the CDR3 is TGTGCCAGCAGGTGGGACAGGGGAAGCTCCTACAATGAGCAGTTCTTC.

The table lists this clonotype with a few counts. The chain recombines TRBV5-1 with TRBJ2-5; maybe TRBD1 (5 bases). With 0 bases removed from V and 0 bases from J, the gap between germline ends came to 6 bases. The CDR3 is 14 amino acids. CDR1 is SGHRS, CDR2 YFSETQ, per germline. This CDR3 is CASSLEGYQETQYF. The CDR3 bases are TGCGCCAGCAGCTTGGAGGGGTACCAAGAGACCCAGTACTTC. Using reference TRBV5-1 and TRBJ2-5 for the parts outside the CDR3, the full variable domain is KAGVTQTPRYLIKTRGQQVTLSCSPISGHRSVSWYQQTPGQGLQFLFEYFSETQRNKGNFPGRFSGRQFSNSRSEMNVSTLELGDSALYLCASSLEGYQETQYFGPGTRLLVL.

In its sample, this clonotype was seen a few times. This sequence joins TRBV29-1 and TRBJ2-4; 12 positions agree with TRBD1. The CDR3 loop spans 14 amino acids. Germline trimming cut 7 bases from V and 5 bases from J; bases unmatched to any gene: 6. Per germline, CDR1 SQVTM and CDR2 ANQGSEA. The CDR3 nucleotides read TGCAGCGCCCGGGACAGGGGGCAGGAAAACATTCAGTACTTC. Translation gives CSARDRGQENIQYF.

The genes are TRBV5-1 and TRBJ2-1; TRBD1 aligns across 9 bases. Trimming cost V 3 bases and J 3 bases; bases outside gene matches: 10. This CDR3 spans 17 amino acids. The germline gives CDR1 SGHRS, CDR2 YFSETQ. The CDR3 sequence: CASSYILQGANYNEQFF. CDR3 in DNA: TGCGCCAGCAGCTACATACTACAGGGGGCTAACTACAATGAGCAGTTCTTC.

The chain has TRBV2 and TRBJ2-6; maybe TRBD1 (6 bases). The CDR3 totals 16 residues. Looked up from germline, CDR1 is SNHLY and CDR2 is FYNNEI. Trimming cost V 2 bases and J 3 bases, with 11 bases left between them. The CDR3 region has the DNA TGTGCCAGCAGTGAATCTCAGGGGATTGGGGCCAACGTCCTGACTTTC. Its protein is CASSESQGIGANVLTF.

The chain joins TRBV27 to TRBJ2-1; 7 bases match TRBD1. There are 17 residues in the CDR3. Germline V gives CDR1 MNHEY, CDR2 SMNVEV (reference sequence). V lost 6 bases and J lost 5; bases outside the gene matches: 16. The CDR3 sequence is CASSPKSHRGIHNEQFF. CDR3 DNA sequence: TGTGCCAGCAGCCCTAAATCCCACAGGGGCATCCACAATGAGCAGTTCTTC.

This clonotype was counted a single time. This may stem from a read error, because a much larger clone lies one nucleotide away. The chain's CDR3 is CASRTQGRDYEQYF. The CDR3 nucleotides read TGTGCCAGCAGGACCCAGGGTCGGGACTACGAGCAGTACTTC. This chain connects TRBV28 to TRBJ2-7; TRBD1 or TRBD2 may be the D gene (5 bases each). The V gene's germline CDR1 is MDHEN and CDR2 SYDVKM. This CDR3 has 14 amino acids. V gave up 6 bases and J gave up 3 bases, with 15 bases separating them.

V and J are TRBV20-1 and TRBJ2-1; D uncertain. The germline CDR1 and CDR2 sequences are DFQATT and SNEGSKA (reference sequence). Trimming shortened V by 8 bases and J by 1 base, and 12 bases separated the two germline ends. This CDR3 has 13 amino acids. The CDR3 DNA sequence: TGCAGTATTAGGGCATTATCCTACAATGAGCAGTTCTTC. As protein: CSIRALSYNEQFF.

There are many counts of this clonotype. J is TRBJ2-7 and V is TRBV29-1, with TRBD2 as a possible D gene (6 bases). Germline CDR1 is SQVTM and CDR2 is ANQGSEA. There are 12 residues in the CDR3. With 7 bases removed from V and 4 bases from J, the gap between germline ends came to 14 bases. DNA for the CDR3: TGCAGCGGCCAGGGACGGGGGTACGAGCAGTACTTC. Its translation: CSGQGRGYEQYF.

At least ten counts were recorded for this clonotype. The chain carries TRBV5-6 and TRBJ2-4; weak D call: TRBD1 (5 bases). Per germline, CDR1 SGHDT and CDR2 YYEEEE. This CDR3 contains 15 residues. V gave up 3 bases and J gave up 8 bases, with 18 bases separating them. The CDR3 DNA is TGTGCCAGCAGCTCTCGGGCCACCAGGGTAGACATTCAGTACTTC. Encoded protein: CASSSRATRVDIQYF.